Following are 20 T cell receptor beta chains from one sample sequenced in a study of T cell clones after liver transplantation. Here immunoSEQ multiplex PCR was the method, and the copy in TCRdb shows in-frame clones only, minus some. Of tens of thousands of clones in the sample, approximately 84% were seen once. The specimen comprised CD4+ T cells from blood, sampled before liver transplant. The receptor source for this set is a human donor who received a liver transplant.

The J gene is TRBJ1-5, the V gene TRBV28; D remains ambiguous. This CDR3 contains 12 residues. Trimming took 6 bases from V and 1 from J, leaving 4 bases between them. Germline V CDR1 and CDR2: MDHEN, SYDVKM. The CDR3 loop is CASRVSNQPQHF. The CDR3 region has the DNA TGTGCCAGCAGGGTAAGCAATCAGCCCCAGCATTTT.

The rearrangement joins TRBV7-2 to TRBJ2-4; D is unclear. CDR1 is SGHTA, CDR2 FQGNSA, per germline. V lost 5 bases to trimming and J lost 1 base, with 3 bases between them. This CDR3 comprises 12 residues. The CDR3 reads CASSPAKNIQYF. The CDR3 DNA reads TGTGCCAGCAGCCCGGCCAAAAACATTCAGTACTTC.

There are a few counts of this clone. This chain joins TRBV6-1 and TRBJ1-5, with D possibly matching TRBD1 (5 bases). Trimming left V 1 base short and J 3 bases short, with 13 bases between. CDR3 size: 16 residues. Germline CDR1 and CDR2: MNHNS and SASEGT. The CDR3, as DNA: TGTGCCAGCAGTGAAGTGGGGACCGGGAACAATCAGCCCCAGCATTTT. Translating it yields CASSEVGTGNNQPQHF.

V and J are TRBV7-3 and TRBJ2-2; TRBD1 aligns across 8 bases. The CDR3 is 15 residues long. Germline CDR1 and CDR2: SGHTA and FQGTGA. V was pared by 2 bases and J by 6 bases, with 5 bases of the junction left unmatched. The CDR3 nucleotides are TGTGCCAGCAGCTTACAGGGGGCGCTGGCCGGGGAGCTGTTTTTT. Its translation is CASSLQGALAGELFF.

The CDR3 DNA is TGTGCCAGCAGCGAGACAGGGGGAAGTAGCACAGATACGCAGTATTTT. Protein: CASSETGGSSTDTQYF. This chain uses TRBV5-6 with TRBJ2-3; 9 bases match TRBD1. CDR1 is SGHDT and CDR2 is YYEEEE in the germline V gene. The CDR3 runs 16 residues. The V and J ends lost 4 bases and 0 bases, in that order; junction bases with no gene match: 6. Full variable domain (remainder filled in from reference TRBV5-6 and TRBJ2-3): DAGVTQSPTHLIKTRGQQVTLRCSPKSGHDTVSWYQQALGQGPQFIFQYYEEEERQRGNFPDRFSGHQFPNYSSELNVNALLLGDSALYLCASSETGGSSTDTQYFGPGTRLTVL.

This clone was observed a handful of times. The CDR3 nucleotides are TGTGCCAGCAGCTCGACTAGTTTCGATACGCAGTATTTT. Its translation: CASSSTSFDTQYF. The chain has TRBV5-4 and TRBJ2-3, with a possible D match to TRBD2 (6 bases). CDR3 length: 13 residues. Germline V CDR1 and CDR2: SGHNT, YYREEE (reference sequence). The V end was cut by 3 bases, the J end by 6 bases, with 11 bases between.

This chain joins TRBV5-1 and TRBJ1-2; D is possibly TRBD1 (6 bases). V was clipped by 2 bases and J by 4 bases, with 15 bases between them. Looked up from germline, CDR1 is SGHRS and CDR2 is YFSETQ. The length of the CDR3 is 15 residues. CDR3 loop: CASSFQGSQGYGYTF. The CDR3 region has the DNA TGCGCCAGCAGCTTCCAGGGGTCCCAAGGCTATGGCTACACCTTC.

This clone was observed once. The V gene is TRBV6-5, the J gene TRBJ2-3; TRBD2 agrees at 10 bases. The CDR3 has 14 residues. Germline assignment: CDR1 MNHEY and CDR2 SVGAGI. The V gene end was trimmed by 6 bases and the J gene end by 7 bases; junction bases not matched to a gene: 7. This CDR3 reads CASSAGLAVNTQYF. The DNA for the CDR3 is TGTGCCAGCAGCGCCGGACTAGCGGTAAATACGCAGTATTTT.

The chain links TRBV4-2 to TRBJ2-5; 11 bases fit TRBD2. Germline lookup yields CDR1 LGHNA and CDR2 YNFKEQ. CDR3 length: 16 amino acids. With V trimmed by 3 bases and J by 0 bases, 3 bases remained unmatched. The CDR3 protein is CASSHQTSGDQETQYF. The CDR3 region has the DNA TGTGCCAGCAGCCACCAGACTAGCGGGGACCAAGAGACCCAGTACTTC.

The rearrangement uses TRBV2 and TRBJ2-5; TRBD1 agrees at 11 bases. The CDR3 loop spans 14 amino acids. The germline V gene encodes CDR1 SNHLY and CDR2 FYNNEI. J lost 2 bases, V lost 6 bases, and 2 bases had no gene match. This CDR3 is CASRGTGGQETQYF. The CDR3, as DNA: TGTGCCAGCAGGGGGACAGGGGGGCAAGAGACCCAGTACTTC.

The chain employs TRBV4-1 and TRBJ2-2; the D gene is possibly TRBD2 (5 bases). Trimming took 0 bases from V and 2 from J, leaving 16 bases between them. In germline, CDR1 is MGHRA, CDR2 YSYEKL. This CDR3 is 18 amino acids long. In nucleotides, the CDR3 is TGCGCCAGCAGCCAAGAAAAAGGTTGGACTCGTAACACCGGGGAGCTGTTTTTT. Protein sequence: CASSQEKGWTRNTGELFF.

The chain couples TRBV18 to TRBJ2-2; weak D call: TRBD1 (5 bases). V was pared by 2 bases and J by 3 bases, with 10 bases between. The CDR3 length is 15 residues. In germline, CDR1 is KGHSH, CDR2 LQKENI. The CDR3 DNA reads TGTGCCAGCTCACCAACCAGGGAATACACCGGGGAGCTGTTTTTT. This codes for CASSPTREYTGELFF.

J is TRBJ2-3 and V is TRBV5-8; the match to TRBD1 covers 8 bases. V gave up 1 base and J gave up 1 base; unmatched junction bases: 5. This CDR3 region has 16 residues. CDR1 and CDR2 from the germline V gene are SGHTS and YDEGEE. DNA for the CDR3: TGTGCCAGCAGCTTGCTACCGGGACAGGGCACAGATACGCAGTATTTT. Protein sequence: CASSLLPGQGTDTQYF.

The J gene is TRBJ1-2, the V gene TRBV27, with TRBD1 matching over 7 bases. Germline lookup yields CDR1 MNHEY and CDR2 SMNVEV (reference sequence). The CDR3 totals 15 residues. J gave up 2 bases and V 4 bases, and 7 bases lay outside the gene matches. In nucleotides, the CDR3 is TGTGCCAGCAGTTCCAGGGGGTTTACCAACTATGGCTACACCTTC. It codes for CASSSRGFTNYGYTF.

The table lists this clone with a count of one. CDR3 residues: CSVNPGTSGYNEQFF. The CDR3 coding sequence is TGCAGCGTCAACCCCGGGACTAGCGGATACAATGAGCAGTTCTTC. The rearrangement links TRBV29-1 to TRBJ2-1, with 11 bases lining up with TRBD2. CDR1 is SQVTM, CDR2 ANQGSEA, per germline. The CDR3 extends over 15 amino acids. V dropped 6 bases and J dropped 4; count of bases not matched to a gene: 8.

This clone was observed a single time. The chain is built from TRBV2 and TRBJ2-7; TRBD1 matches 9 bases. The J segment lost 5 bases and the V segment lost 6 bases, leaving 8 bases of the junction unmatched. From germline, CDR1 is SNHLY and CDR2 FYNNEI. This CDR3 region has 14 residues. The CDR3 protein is CASRSSGTGNEQYF. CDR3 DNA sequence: TGTGCCAGCAGGAGCTCCGGGACAGGGAACGAGCAGTACTTC.

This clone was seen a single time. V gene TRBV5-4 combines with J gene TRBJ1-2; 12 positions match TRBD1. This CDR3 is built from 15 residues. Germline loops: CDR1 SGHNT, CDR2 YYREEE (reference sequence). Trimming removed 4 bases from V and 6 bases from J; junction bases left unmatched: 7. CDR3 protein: CASSGTGGKADGYTF. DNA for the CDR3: TGTGCCAGCAGCGGGACAGGGGGCAAGGCTGATGGCTACACCTTC. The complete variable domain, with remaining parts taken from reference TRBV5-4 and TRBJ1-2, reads ETGVTQSPTHLIKTRGQQVTLRCSSQSGHNTVSWYQQALGQGPQFIFQYYREEENGRGNFPPRFSGLQFPNYSSELNVNALELDDSALYLCASSGTGGKADGYTFGSGTRLTVV.

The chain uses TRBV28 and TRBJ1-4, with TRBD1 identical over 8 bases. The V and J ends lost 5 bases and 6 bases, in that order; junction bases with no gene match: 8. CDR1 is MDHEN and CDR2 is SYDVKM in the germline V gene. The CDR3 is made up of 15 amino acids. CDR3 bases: TGTGCCAGCAGTAGACGGGACAGGTTCGATGAAAAACTGTTTTTT. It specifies CASSRRDRFDEKLFF.

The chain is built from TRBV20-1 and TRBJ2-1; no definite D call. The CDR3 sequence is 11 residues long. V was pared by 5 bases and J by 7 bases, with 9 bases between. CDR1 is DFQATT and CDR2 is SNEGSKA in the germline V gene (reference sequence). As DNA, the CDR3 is TGCAGTGCTGTTGTCGTTAATGAGCAGTTCTTC. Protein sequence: CSAVVVNEQFF.

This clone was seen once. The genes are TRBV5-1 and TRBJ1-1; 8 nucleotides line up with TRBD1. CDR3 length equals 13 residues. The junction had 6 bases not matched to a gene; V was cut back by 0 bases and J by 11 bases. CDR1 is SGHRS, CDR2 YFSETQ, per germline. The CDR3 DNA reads TGCGCCAGCAGCTTGGTGGCAGGGGGCGAGGCTTTCTTT. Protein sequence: CASSLVAGGEAFF.